The 15 T cell receptor beta chains below were found in one sample sequenced in a study of T-cell reconstitution after alpha-beta-depleted transplantation in children. The authors prepared the TCRbeta library with unique molecular identifiers. One entry per CDR3 protein, called by TCRdb with MiXCR from the PCR reads. The sample yields about 200,000 distinct CDR3 sequences, approximately 15% seen once. The sequencing used PBMCs, mostly from graft donor cells, collected 360 days after TCRalphabeta/CD19-depleted stem cell transplant. These receptors came from a male patient between 2 and 15 years old who had a stem cell transplant for acute lymphoblastic leukemia, so the T cells may come from the graft donor.

V gene TRBV7-2 combines with J gene TRBJ2-3, with 7 bases identical to TRBD2. The CDR3 is 14 amino acids. Trimming at V came to 6 bases and at J to 1 base, leaving 4 bases not matched to a gene. Per the germline V gene, CDR1 is SGHTA and CDR2 is FQGNSA. DNA for the CDR3: TGTGCCAGCAGAGCGGGGCTGCGCACAGATACGCAGTATTTT. Amino acid sequence: CASRAGLRTDTQYF.

This clonotype was picked up a small number of times. V and J are TRBV4-2 and TRBJ2-1, with TRBD2 matching 12 bases. V dropped 0 bases and J dropped 7; count of bases not matched to a gene: 10. The V gene's germline CDR1 is LGHNA and CDR2 YNFKEQ. This CDR3 is 18 amino acids long. The CDR3 region has the DNA TGTGCCAGCAGCCAAGATCGTCTAGCGGGGGGGTTTCGGAATGAGCAGTTCTTC. Translating it yields CASSQDRLAGGFRNEQFF.

This clonotype came up a few times. The chain employs TRBV4-3 and TRBJ1-5; D gene uncertain. The CDR3 is made up of 14 amino acids. V shed 1 base and J shed 2 bases, with 6 bases lying between them. The germline gives CDR1 LGHNA, CDR2 YSLEER. The CDR3 bases are TGCGCCAGCAGCCAAGGATTCGGCAATCAGCCCCAGCATTTT. Encoded protein: CASSQGFGNQPQHF.

This clonotype has a count of ten or more. The chain joins TRBV28 to TRBJ1-4; D is ambiguous. Germline CDR1 reads MDHEN; CDR2 reads SYDVKM. The CDR3 spans 13 residues. Between the trimmed V and J ends, which lost 7 bases and 8 bases, there was a span of 14 bases. The CDR3 sequence is CASTLRVEEKLFF. The DNA of the CDR3 is TGTGCCAGCACCTTAAGGGTGGAGGAAAAACTGTTTTTT.

This sequence joins TRBV27 and TRBJ1-5, with a possible D match to TRBD1 (6 bases). CDR1 and CDR2 from the germline V gene are MNHEY and SMNVEV (reference sequence). Trimming took 5 bases from V and 6 from J, leaving 17 bases between them. This CDR3 has 15 residues. CDR3 in amino acids: CASSPRGRAGQPQHF. CDR3 in DNA: TGTGCCAGCAGTCCTAGGGGGAGGGCTGGTCAGCCCCAGCATTTT.

Only a few counts were recorded for this clonotype. V is TRBV3-1 and J is TRBJ1-5; perhaps TRBD1 as D (5 bases). The V gene's germline CDR1 is LGHDT and CDR2 YNNKEL (reference sequence). Trimming shortened V by 3 bases and J by 7 bases, and 10 bases separated the two germline ends. CDR3 length equals 13 residues. This CDR3 is CASSQQGMQPQHF. CDR3 coding DNA: TGTGCCAGCAGCCAGCAGGGAATGCAGCCCCAGCATTTT.

This clonotype occurred a few times. The chain uses TRBV11-2 and TRBJ1-1; no firm D call. The germline gives CDR1 SGHAT, CDR2 FQNNGV. This CDR3 is built from 13 residues. V shed 0 bases and J shed 11 bases, with 13 bases lying between them. CDR3: CASSLDGASGAFF. CDR3 DNA sequence: TGTGCCAGCAGCTTAGATGGAGCATCCGGGGCTTTCTTT.

CDR3 region: CASSQGLAGFHEQFF. CDR3 DNA: TGTGCCAGCAGCCAGGGACTAGCGGGGTTCCATGAGCAGTTCTTC. The gene calls are TRBV7-9 and TRBJ2-1; 13 bases line up with TRBD2. This CDR3 contains 15 residues. V lost 5 bases and J lost 8; bases outside the gene matches: 6. CDR1 SEHNR and CDR2 FQNEAQ come from the germline V gene (reference sequence).

This clonotype was seen repeatedly, ten times or more. The CDR3 DNA reads TGTGCCAGCAGCCAACAGCTATTCTCTGGAAACACCATATATTTT. It codes for CASSQQLFSGNTIYF. V usage is TRBV7-6 and J usage is TRBJ1-3; D remains unclear. Trimming took off 5 bases at V and 0 bases at J, with 11 bases between the two ends. Germline V gene data show CDR1 as SGHVS and CDR2 as FNYEAQ. The CDR3 contains 15 residues.

This clonotype was counted a few times. This rearrangement joins TRBV10-3 to TRBJ2-5; 7 bases align to TRBD2. CDR3 length equals 14 residues. The germline gives CDR1 ENHRY, CDR2 SYGVKD. V gave up 10 bases and J gave up 4 bases; unmatched junction bases: 12. CDR3 sequence (DNA): TGTGCCACCCGGCGCGAGCGGGGAGGAGAGACCCAGTACTTC. Translating it yields CATRRERGGETQYF.

The chain links TRBV29-1 to TRBJ1-2; 10 bases are a match to TRBD1. V lost 6 bases to trimming and J lost 8 bases; unmatched junction nucleotides: 6. Germline assignment: CDR1 SQVTM and CDR2 ANQGSEA. The CDR3 has 12 residues. CDR3 bases: TGCAGCGTGCCGGGACAGGGGTTCGGCTACACCTTC. This encodes CSVPGQGFGYTF.

There are a few counts of this clonotype. This chain links TRBV20-1 with TRBJ2-4; D not certain. Germline V gene lookup returns CDR1 DFQATT and CDR2 SNEGSKA (reference sequence). CDR3 length: 13 amino acids. Between the trimmed V and J ends, which lost 0 bases and 0 bases, there was a span of 3 bases. The CDR3 is CSARDTAKNIQYF. Here the CDR3 DNA reads TGCAGTGCTAGAGACACAGCCAAAAACATTCAGTACTTC.

This clonotype has just a few counts. The V and J genes are TRBV28 and TRBJ1-2; a possible D gene is TRBD1 (6 bases). This CDR3 spans 16 amino acids. V lost 2 bases and J lost 5, with 18 bases in between. The germline V gene encodes CDR1 MDHEN and CDR2 SYDVKM. In DNA form, the CDR3 reads TGTGCCAGCAGTTTAGATCGCCAAAGGGGGATATATGGCTACACCTTC. It specifies CASSLDRQRGIYGYTF.

Only a few counts were recorded for this clonotype. The chain carries TRBV7-9 and TRBJ2-7; TRBD1 agrees at 7 bases. With 5 bases clipped from V and 5 bases from J, the junction kept 3 bases outside the gene matches. This CDR3 is built from 12 residues. The V gene's germline CDR1 is SEHNR and CDR2 FQNEAQ (reference sequence). This CDR3 reads CASSIDRDEQYF. The DNA for the CDR3 is TGTGCCAGCAGCATAGACAGGGACGAGCAGTACTTC.

This clonotype was seen at least ten times. The chain employs TRBV6-1 and TRBJ1-2, with D tentatively TRBD1 (5 bases). Trimming stripped 1 base from V and 6 bases from J, with 15 bases between. Germline values: CDR1 MNHNS, CDR2 SASEGT. The CDR3 totals 15 residues. The chain's CDR3 is CASSEGQGRCHGYTF. Written as DNA, the CDR3 is TGTGCCAGCAGTGAAGGGCAGGGTAGGTGCCATGGCTACACCTTC.